This T cell receptor beta chain was sequenced during a study of blood T cell repertoires in COVID-19. Study overall: Nucleic acid was either cDNA or gDNA, and it came from T cells, B-cell-depleted T cells, or PBMCs.

The authors' processing: Reference gene primer amplification in the assay estimated nucleated cell counts. Generated by immunoSEQ multiplex PCR, the TCRdb table keeps only in-frame clones and is missing some. Clone size and the V and J calls come from that table; the DNA yielded D and trimming. The sample consists of approximately 440,000 clones, roughly 91% of them appearing once. The CDR3 has 13 amino acids. Germline V gene sequence: CDR1 SGHRS, CDR2 YFSETQ. Trimming took 5 bases from V and 6 from J, leaving 15 bases between them. Participants' own reports of clinical history determined their cohort assignment.

J is TRBJ2-7 and V is TRBV5-1; D is perhaps TRBD1 (6 bases). The specimen sequenced was PBMCs or T cells enriched from blood (not recorded which). The sequence was collected from a man aged 18 to 35 who had recovered from COVID-19. Here the CDR3 DNA reads TGCGCCAGCAGTTTACGTAGGGGGACCGAGCAGTACTTC. This codes for CASSLRRGTEQYF.